Here is one T cell receptor (beta chain) with its context. The sample originates from a study of OX40 agonist ivuxolimab in advanced cancers. The V end was cut by 2 bases, the J end by 2 bases, with 10 bases between. Per the germline V gene, CDR1 is MNHEY and CDR2 is SMNVEV (reference sequence). The CDR3 is 14 amino acids. This table comes from immunoSEQ multiplex PCR, and its TCRdb copy is limited to in-frame clones, with some not included. The sample carries 92,000 or so clones, approximately 80% recorded once. With baseline, cycle 4 day 1, and cycle 7 day 1 as timepoints, blood was sampled. The starting material was CD4+ or CD8+ T cells sorted from blood, obtained in a trial of the OX40 agonist ivuxolimab. This clonotype was obtained from an adult with an advanced solid tumor such as melanoma, head and neck, liver or kidney cancer. The chain has TRBV27 and TRBJ2-7, with D possibly being TRBD2 (5 bases). The CDR3: CASSLLPLAYEQYF. In DNA form, the CDR3 reads TGTGCCAGCAGTTTACTGCCACTAGCCTACGAGCAGTACTTC.